Sequencing of this T cell receptor (beta chain) was carried out in a study of T cells expressing NK-cell markers. TCRdb reprocessed the 5' RACE reads, keeping one entry per CDR3 protein, no DNA. The sample has under 500,000 distinct CDR3 sequences. Note on this clonotype: Its antigen is not known.

Germline CDR1 is SGHVS and CDR2 is FQNEAQ. The CDR3 totals 17 residues. General study points: The CD3+CD56-NKG2C+ fraction of several donors was also led by these clonotypes.

This rearrangement joins TRBV7-8 to TRBJ2-5; TCRdb's D gene call, TRBD2, goes unchecked for lack of DNA. Material: blood T cells: a sorted CD56 or NKG2C T cell subset, CD4+ or CD8+ T cells, or bulk PBMC T cells (not recorded which). The receptor comes from a woman aged 18-70 years in good health. CDR3 sequence: CASSKWDIGVGQETQYF.